This T cell receptor beta chain is from a study of blood T cell repertoires in COVID-19. Repertoires were generated with immunoSEQ multiplex PCR, while TCRdb's copy carries only in-frame clones and drops some. The repertoire holds 200,000 to 300,000 clones, with approximately 83% as singletons. Germline values: CDR1 SEHNR, CDR2 FQNEAQ (reference sequence). This CDR3 has 12 amino acids. The germline V and J ends were trimmed by 2 bases and 7 bases, with 6 bases remaining between them. This clonotype was obtained from a human donor in a cohort sampled during active COVID-19. The sequenced sample was peripheral blood. The chain recombines TRBV7-9 with TRBJ2-1; D is unclear. The CDR3 DNA reads TGTGCCAGCAGCTTAACCCAGAATGAGCAGTTCTTC. Protein sequence: CASSLTQNEQFF.